Listed here are 7 T cell receptor beta chains from one sample, sequenced in a study of neurological immune-mediated disorders. A single record per CDR3 protein comes from TCRdb applying MiXCR to the 5' RACE reads. The table lists about 120,000 distinct CDR3 sequences, about 3.4% of them singletons. The sequenced sample was PBMCs. The receptors originated from a woman in her thirties with multiple sclerosis.

At least ten counts were recorded for this clonotype. This chain connects TRBV3-1 to TRBJ2-1; TRBD2 aligns across 9 bases. From germline, CDR1 is LGHDT and CDR2 YNNKEL (reference sequence). The CDR3 is 16 amino acids. Germline trimming cut 2 bases from V and 6 bases from J; bases unmatched to any gene: 8. CDR3 loop: CASSQISSGASNEQFF. For the CDR3, the DNA is TGTGCCAGCAGCCAAATATCTAGCGGGGCGTCCAATGAGCAGTTCTTC.

This clonotype was counted at least ten times. The rearrangement uses TRBV5-1 and TRBJ2-1, with 7 bases that match TRBD2. V lost 1 base, J lost 2 bases, and 6 bases stayed unmatched. From germline, CDR1 is SGHRS and CDR2 YFSETQ. The CDR3 sequence is 16 residues long. DNA of the CDR3: TGCGCCAGCAGCTTGCGGGGCGGGAGACCCTACAATGAGCAGTTCTTC. As protein: CASSLRGGRPYNEQFF.

This clonotype was counted ten times or more. The rearrangement links TRBV12-3 or TRBV12-4 to TRBJ2-3; 10 nucleotides match TRBD2. V was pared by 4 bases and J by 1 base, with 5 bases of the junction left unmatched. This CDR3 has 16 residues. The DNA of the CDR3 is TGTGCCAGCAGTTATTTTCTAGCGGGAGGCACAGATACGCAGTATTTT. Translated, it gives CASSYFLAGGTDTQYF.

The table lists this clonotype with many counts. The chain employs TRBV14 and TRBJ2-5; D not resolved. The CDR3 contains 13 residues. Germline V CDR1 and CDR2: SGHDN, FVKESK. Trimming pared 0 bases from V and 2 bases from J, leaving 4 bases between. The CDR3 sequence is CASSQENQETQYF. As DNA, the CDR3 is TGTGCCAGCAGCCAAGAAAATCAAGAGACCCAGTACTTC. Looking up the rest from reference TRBV14 and TRBJ2-5 gives the full variable domain: EAGVTQFPSHSVIEKGQTVTLRCDPISGHDNLYWYRRVMGKEIKFLLHFVKESKQDESGMPNNRFLAERTGGTYSTLKVQPAELEDSGVYFCASSQENQETQYFGPGTRLLVL.

This clonotype came up many times. The J gene is TRBJ1-2, the V gene TRBV12-3 or TRBV12-4, with 8 bases matching TRBD1. V shed 5 bases, J shed 7 bases, and the junction held 9 bases outside the gene matches. CDR3 length: 14 amino acids. CDR3 DNA: TGTGCCAGCAGTCTCTCAGGGGGCAATAGTGGCTACACCTTC. Translating it yields CASSLSGGNSGYTF.

This clonotype has ten or more counts. This chain uses TRBV7-6 with TRBJ2-3; TRBD1 might be the D (5 bases). The CDR3 has 17 residues. Trimming stripped 1 base from V and 0 bases from J, with 14 bases between. Germline CDR1 reads SGHVS; CDR2 reads FNYEAQ. The CDR3 protein is CASSLVSGLGSTDTQYF. The CDR3 DNA is TGTGCCAGCAGCTTAGTTTCAGGGCTGGGGAGCACAGATACGCAGTATTTT.

There are many counts of this clonotype. The gene calls are TRBV14 and TRBJ1-1, with 7 bases matching TRBD1. CDR3 size: 17 residues. The V segment lost 2 bases and the J segment 7 bases; nucleotides outside the gene matches: 16. Germline assignment: CDR1 SGHDN and CDR2 FVKESK. The CDR3 loop is CASSQPPNGDSRFEAFF. In DNA form, the CDR3 reads TGTGCCAGCAGCCAACCGCCTAATGGGGACAGCCGATTTGAAGCTTTCTTT.